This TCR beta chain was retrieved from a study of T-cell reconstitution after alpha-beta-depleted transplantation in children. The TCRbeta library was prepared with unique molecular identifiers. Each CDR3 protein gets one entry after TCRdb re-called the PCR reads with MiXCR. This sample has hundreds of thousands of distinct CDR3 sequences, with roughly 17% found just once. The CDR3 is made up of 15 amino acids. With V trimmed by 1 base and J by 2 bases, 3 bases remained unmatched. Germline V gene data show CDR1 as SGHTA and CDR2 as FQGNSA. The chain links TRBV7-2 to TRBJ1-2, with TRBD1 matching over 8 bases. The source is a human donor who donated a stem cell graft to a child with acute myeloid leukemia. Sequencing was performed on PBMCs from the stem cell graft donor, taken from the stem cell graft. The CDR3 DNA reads TGTGCCAGCAGCTTAGGCGACAGGGGAAACTATGGCTACACCTTC. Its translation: CASSLGDRGNYGYTF.